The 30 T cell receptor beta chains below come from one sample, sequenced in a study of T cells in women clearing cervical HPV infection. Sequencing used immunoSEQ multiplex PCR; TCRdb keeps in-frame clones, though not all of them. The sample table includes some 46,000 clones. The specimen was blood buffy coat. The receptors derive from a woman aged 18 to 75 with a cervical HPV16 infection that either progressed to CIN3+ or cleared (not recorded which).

The CDR3 spells CASTPIQDSPNQPQHF. CDR3 DNA (partial): TGTGCCAGCACCCCAATCCAGGACAGTCCCAATCAGCCC. The V and J genes are TRBV6-2 or TRBV6-3 and TRBJ1-5, with D possibly being TRBD1 (6 bases). The read stops 3 residues short of the end of the CDR3; the missing end is completed from the germline J gene. The CDR3 extends over 16 amino acids. V lost 7 bases and J 3 bases, leaving 19 bases between the germline ends. Per germline, CDR1 MNHEY and CDR2 SVGEGT.

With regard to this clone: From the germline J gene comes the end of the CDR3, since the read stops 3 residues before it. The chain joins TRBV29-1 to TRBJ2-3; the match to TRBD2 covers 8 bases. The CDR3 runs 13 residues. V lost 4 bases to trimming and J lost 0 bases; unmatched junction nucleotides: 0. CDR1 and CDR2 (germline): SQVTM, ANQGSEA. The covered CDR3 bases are TGCAGCGTTGGCGGGAGGAGCACAGATACG. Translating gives CSVGGRSTDT. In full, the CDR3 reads CSVGGRSTDTQYF.

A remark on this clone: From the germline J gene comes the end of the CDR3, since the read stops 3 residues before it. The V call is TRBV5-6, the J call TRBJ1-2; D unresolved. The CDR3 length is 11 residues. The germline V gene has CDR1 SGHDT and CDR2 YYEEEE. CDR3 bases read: TGTGCCAGCAGCTTGAACTGGGGC. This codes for CASSLNWG. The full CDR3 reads CASSLNWGYTF.

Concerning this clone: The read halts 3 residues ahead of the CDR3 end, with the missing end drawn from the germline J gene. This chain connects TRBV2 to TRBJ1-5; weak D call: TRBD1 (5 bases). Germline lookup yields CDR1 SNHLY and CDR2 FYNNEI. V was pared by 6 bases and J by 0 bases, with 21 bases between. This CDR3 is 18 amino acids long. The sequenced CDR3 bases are TGTGCCAGCAGCCACCCGGGACTTGGGGGGGATAGCAATCAGCCC. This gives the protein CASSHPGLGGDSNQP. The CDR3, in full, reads CASSHPGLGGDSNQPQHF.

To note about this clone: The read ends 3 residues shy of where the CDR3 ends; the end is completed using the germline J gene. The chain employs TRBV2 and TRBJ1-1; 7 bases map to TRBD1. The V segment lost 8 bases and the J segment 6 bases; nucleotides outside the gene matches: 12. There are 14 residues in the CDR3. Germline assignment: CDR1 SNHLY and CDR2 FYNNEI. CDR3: CASGQQGTLAEAFF. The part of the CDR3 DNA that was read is TGTGCCAGCGGTCAACAGGGGACTCTTGCTGAA.

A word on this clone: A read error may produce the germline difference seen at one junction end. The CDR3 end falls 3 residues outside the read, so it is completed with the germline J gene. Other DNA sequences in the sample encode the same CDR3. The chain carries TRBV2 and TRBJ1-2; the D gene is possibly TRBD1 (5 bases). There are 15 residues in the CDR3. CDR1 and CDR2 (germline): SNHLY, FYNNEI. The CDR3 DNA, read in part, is TGTGCCAGCAGTCCCAATCCGACAGTACCCTATGGA. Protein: CASSPNPTVPYG. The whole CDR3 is CASSPNPTVPYGYTF.

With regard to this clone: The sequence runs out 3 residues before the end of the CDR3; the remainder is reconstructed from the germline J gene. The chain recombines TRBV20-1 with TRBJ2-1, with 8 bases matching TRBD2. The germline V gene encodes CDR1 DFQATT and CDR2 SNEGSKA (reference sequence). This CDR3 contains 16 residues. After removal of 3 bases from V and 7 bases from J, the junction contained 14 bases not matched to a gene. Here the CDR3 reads CSARISGTSLGNEQFF. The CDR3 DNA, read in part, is TGCAGTGCTAGGATCTCCGGGACTAGTTTAGGAAATGAG.

The chain's CDR3 is CASSRLGTDTNNDYTF. The CDR3 DNA, read in part, is TGTGCCAGCTCACGCCTCGGGACTGACACTAACAATGAC. This chain joins TRBV18 and TRBJ1-2, with a possible D match to TRBD1 (5 bases). The read gets to within 3 residues of the CDR3 end, and the germline J gene fills in the rest. Germline V gene sequence: CDR1 KGHSH, CDR2 LQKENI. CDR3 length: 16 residues.

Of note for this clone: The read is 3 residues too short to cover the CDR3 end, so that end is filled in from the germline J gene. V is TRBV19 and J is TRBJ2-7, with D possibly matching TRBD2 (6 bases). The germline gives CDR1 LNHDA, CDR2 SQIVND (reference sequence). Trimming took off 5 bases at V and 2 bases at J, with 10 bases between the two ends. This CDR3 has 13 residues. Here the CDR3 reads CASSGLAAYEQYF. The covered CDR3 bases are TGTGCCAGTAGTGGATTAGCGGCCTACGAG.

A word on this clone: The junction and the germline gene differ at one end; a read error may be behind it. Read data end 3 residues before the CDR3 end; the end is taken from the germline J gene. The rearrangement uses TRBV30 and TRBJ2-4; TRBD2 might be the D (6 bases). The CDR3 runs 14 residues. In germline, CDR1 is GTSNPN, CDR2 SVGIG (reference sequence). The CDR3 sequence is CAWSAGGANNIQYF. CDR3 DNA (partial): TGTGCCTGGAGTGCCGGAGGGGCCAATAACATT.

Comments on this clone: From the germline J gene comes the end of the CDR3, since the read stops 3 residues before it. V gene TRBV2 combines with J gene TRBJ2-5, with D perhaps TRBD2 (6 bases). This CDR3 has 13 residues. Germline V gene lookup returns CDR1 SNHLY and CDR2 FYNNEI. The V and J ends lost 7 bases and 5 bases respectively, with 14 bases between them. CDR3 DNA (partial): TGTGCCAGCACTAAGACTAGTTTTGAGACC. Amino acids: CASTKTSFET. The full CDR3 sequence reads CASTKTSFETQYF.

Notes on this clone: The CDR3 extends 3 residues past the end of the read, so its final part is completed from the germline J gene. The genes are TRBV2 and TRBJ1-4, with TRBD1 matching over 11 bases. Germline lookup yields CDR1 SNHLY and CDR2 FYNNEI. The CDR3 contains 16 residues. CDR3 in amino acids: CASSINPGTGGSPLFF. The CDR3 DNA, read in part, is TGTGCCAGCAGTATCAACCCCGGGACAGGGGGTTCACCA.

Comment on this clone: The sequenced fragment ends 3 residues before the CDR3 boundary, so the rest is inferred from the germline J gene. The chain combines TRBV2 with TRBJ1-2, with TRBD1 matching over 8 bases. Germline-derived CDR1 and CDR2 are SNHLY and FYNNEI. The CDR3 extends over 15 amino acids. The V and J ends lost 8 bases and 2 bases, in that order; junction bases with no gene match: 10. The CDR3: CASDSDRAPNYGYTF. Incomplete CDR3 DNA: TGTGCCAGCGACTCGGACAGGGCACCCAACTATGGC.

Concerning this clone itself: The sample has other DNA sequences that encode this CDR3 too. CDR3: CASSPDRERRRNTIYF. The part of the CDR3 DNA that was read is TGTGCCAGCAGTCCCGACAGGGAAAGAAGAAGAAACACC. The J gene is TRBJ1-3, the V gene TRBV7-3; TRBD1 matches 7 bases. The CDR3 end is not reached by the read, which stops 3 residues before it; the germline J gene fills it in. Per the germline V gene, CDR1 is SGHTA and CDR2 is FQGTGA. J gave up 5 bases and V 6 bases, and 13 bases lay outside the gene matches. This CDR3 comprises 16 residues.

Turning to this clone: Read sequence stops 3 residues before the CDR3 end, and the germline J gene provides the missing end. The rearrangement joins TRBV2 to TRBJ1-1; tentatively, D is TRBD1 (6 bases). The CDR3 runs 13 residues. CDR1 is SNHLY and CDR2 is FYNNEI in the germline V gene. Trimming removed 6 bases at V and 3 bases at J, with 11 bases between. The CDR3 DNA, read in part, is TGTGCCAGCAGGCAGACAGGTCACACTGAA. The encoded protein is CASRQTGHTE. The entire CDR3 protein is CASRQTGHTEAFF.

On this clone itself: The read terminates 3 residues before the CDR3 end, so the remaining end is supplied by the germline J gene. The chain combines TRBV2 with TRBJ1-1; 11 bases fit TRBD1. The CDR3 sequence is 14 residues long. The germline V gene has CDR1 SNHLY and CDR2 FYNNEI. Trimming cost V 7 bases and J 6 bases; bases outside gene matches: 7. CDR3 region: CASTRDRGTPEAFF. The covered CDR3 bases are TGTGCCAGCACGAGGGACAGGGGGACTCCTGAA.

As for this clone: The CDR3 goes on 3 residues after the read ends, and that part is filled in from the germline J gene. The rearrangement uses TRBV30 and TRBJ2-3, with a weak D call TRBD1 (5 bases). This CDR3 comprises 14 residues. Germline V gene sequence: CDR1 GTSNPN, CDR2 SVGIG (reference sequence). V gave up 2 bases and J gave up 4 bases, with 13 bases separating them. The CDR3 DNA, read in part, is TGTGCCTGGAGTCGCGGCAGGGAAGCAGATACG. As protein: CAWSRGREADT. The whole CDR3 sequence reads CAWSRGREADTQYF.

The DNA read from the CDR3 is TGTGCCTGGAGTGTACAATCCGGAGGGCCCTACGAG. Encoded protein: CAWSVQSGGPYE. The full CDR3 is CAWSVQSGGPYEQYF. The chain combines TRBV30 with TRBJ2-7, with D maybe TRBD2 (6 bases). The read finishes 3 residues shy of the CDR3 end, and the germline J gene is used to complete it. With 0 bases removed from V and 2 bases from J, the gap between germline ends came to 14 bases. The germline V gene encodes CDR1 GTSNPN and CDR2 SVGIG (reference sequence). This CDR3 comprises 15 residues.

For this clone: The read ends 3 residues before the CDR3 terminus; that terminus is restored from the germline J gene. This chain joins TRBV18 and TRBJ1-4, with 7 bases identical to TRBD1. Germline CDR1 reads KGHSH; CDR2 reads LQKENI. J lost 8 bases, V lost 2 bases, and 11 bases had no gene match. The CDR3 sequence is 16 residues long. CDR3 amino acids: CASSPSPTGQGEKLFF. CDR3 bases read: TGTGCCAGCTCACCATCTCCGACAGGGCAGGGGGAAAAA. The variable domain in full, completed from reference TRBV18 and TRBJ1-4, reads NAGVMQNPRHLVRRRGQEARLRCSPMKGHSHVYWYRQLPEEGLKFMVYLQKENIIDESGMPKERFSAEFPKEGPSILRIQQVVRGDSAAYFCASSPSPTGQGEKLFFGSGTQLSVL.

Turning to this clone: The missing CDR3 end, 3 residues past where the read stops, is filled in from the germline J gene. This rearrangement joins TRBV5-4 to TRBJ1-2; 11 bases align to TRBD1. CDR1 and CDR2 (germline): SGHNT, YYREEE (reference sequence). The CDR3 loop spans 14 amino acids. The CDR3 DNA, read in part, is TGTGCCAGCAGCTTGTTGGGACAGGGGGGCGGC. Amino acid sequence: CASSLLGQGGG. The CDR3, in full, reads CASSLLGQGGGYTF.

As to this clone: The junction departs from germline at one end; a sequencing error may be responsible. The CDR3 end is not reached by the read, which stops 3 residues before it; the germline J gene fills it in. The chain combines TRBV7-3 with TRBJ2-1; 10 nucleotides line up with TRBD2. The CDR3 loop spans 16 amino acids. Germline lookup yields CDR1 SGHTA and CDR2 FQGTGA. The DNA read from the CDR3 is TGTGCCGGCAGCCCAACAGCGGGAGGGCTACGGTATGAG. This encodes CAGSPTAGGLRYE. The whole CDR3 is CAGSPTAGGLRYEQFF. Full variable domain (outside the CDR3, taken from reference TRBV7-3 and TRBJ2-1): GAGVSQTPSNKVTEKGKYVELRCDPISGHTALYWYRQSLGQGPEFLIYFQGTGAADDSGLPNDRFFAVRPEGSVSTLKIQRTERGDSAVYLCAGSPTAGGLRYEQFFGPGTRLTVL.

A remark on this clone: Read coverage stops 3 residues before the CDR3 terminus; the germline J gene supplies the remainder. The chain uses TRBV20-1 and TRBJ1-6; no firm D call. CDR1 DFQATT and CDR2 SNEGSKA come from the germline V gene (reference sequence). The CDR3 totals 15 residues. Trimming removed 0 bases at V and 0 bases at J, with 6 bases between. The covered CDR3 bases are TGCAGTGCTAGAGACTCCAGCTCCTATAATTCACCC. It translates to CSARDSSSYNSP. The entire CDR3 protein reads CSARDSSSYNSPLHF.

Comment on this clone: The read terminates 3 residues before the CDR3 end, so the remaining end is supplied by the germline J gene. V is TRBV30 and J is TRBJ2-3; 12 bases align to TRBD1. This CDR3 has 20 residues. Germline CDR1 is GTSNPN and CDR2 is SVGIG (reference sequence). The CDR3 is CAWSNKPGTGGAWSNQPQYF. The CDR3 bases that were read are TGTGCCTGGAGTAATAAACCCGGGACAGGGGGCGCTTGGAGCAATCAGCCG.

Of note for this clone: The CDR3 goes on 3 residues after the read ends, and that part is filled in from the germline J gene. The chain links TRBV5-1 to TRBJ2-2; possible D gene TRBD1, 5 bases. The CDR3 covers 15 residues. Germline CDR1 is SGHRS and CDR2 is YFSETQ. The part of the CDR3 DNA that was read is TGCGCCAGCAGCTTGGAGGCAGGGTATAATTCACCG. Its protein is CASSLEAGYNSP. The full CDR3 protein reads CASSLEAGYNSPLFF. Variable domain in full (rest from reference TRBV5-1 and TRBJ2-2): KAGVTQTPRYLIKTRGQQVTLSCSPISGHRSVSWYQQTPGQGLQFLFEYFSETQRNKGNFPGRFSGRQFSNSRSEMNVSTLELGDSALYLCASSLEAGYNSPLFFGEGSRLTVL.

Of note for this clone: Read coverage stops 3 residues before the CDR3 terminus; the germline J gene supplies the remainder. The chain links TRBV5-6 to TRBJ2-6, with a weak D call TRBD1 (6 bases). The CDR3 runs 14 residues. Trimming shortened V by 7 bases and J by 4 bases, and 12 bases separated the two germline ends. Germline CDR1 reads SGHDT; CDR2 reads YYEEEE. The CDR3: CASCRGPGANVLTF. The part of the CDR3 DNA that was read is TGTGCCAGCTGCAGGGGACCCGGGGCCAACGTC.

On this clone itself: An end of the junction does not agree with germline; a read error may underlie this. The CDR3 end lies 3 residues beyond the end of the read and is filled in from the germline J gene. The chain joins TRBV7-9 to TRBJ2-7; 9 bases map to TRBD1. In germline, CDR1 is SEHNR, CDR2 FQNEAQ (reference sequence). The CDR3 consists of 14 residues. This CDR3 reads CSSSSGDRAYEQYF. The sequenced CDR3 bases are TGTTCCAGCAGCTCCGGGGACAGGGCCTACGAG.

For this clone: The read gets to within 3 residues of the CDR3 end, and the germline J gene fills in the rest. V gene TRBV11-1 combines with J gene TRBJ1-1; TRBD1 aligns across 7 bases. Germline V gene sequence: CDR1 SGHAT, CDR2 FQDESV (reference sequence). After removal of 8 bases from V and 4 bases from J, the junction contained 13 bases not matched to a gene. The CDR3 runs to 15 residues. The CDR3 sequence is CASVLIGQVGTEAFF. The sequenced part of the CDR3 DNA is TGTGCCAGCGTTCTTATCGGACAGGTGGGCACTGAA. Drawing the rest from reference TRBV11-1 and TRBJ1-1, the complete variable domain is EAEVAQSPRYKITEKSQAVAFWCDPISGHATLYWYRQILGQGPELLVQFQDESVVDDSQLPKDRFSAERLKGVDSTLKIQPAELGDSAMYLCASVLIGQVGTEAFFGQGTRLTVV.

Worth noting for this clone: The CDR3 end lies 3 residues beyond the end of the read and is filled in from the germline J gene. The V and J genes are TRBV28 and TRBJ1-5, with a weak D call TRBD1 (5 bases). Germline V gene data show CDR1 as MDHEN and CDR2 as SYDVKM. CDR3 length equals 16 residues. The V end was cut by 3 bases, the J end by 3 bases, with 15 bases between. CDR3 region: CASSFLTLGDNQPQHF. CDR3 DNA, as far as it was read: TGTGCCAGCAGTTTCCTCACCTTAGGGGACAATCAGCCC.

The sequenced CDR3 bases are TGTGCCTCCCATCCGGGACAGGGAGTTTGGAATTCACCC. Encoded protein: CASHPGQGVWNSP. The full CDR3 is CASHPGQGVWNSPLHF. The chain combines TRBV30 with TRBJ1-6, with 9 bases aligning to TRBD1. Read coverage stops 3 residues before the CDR3 terminus; the germline J gene supplies the remainder. Per the germline V gene, CDR1 is GTSNPN and CDR2 is SVGIG (reference sequence). V lost 7 bases and J lost 7; bases outside the gene matches: 14. CDR3 length: 16 residues.

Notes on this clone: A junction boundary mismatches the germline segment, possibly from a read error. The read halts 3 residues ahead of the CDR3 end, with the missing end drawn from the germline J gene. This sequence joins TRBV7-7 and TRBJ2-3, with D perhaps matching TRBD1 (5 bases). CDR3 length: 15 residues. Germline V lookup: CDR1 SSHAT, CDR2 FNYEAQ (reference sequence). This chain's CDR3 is CASSQTALYTDTQYF. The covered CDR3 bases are TGTGCTAGCAGCCAGACAGCCCTATACACAGATACG.